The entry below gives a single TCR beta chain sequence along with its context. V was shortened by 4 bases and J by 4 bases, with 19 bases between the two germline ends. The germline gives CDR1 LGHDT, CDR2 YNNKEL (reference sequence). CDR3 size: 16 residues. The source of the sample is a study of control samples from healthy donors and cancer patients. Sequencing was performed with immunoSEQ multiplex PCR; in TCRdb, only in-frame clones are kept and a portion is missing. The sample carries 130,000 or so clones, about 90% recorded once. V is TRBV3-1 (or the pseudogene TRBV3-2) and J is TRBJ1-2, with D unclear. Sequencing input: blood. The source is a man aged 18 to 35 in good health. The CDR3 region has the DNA TGTGCCAGCAGCCCCCTGGGTGGACCGGAGACCTATGGCTACACCTTC. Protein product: CASSPLGGPETYGYTF.